The 13 T cell receptor beta chains reported below all come from one sample, sequenced in a study of human T cells and chemical hapten exposure. MiXCR, applied by TCRdb to the RACE reads, yields one record per CDR3 protein. Of about 85,000 distinct CDR3 sequences in the sample, about 9% were seen once. Sample time point: pre-sensitization, week 0. Specified treatment: therapeutic diphenylcyclopropenone sensitization with weekly scalp DPC. Source: whole blood, taken in connection with sensitization to the hapten diphenylcyclopropenone (DPC). Receptors originate from a man aged 35 to 55 with alopecia areata. Some clones in this sample may be carry-over from other donors' samples.

The rearrangement links TRBV5-5 to TRBJ2-7; D is ambiguous. The ends were cut back, 2 bases at V and 0 bases at J, with 12 bases in the middle. Germline V lookup: CDR1 SGHKS, CDR2 YYEKEE (reference sequence). This CDR3 is built from 15 residues. The CDR3 spells CASSFFIGSSYEQYV. As DNA, the CDR3 is TGTGCCAGCAGCTTCTTCATTGGGTCCTCCTACGAGCAGTACGTC.

CDR3 sequence: CASSQPWTGFADTQYF. The CDR3 nucleotides read TGTGCCAGCAGCCAACCGTGGACAGGGTTCGCAGATACGCAGTATTTT. The genes are TRBV3-1 and TRBJ2-3, with TRBD1 matching 8 bases. Per germline, CDR1 LGHDT and CDR2 YNNKEL (reference sequence). The CDR3 consists of 16 residues. Unmatched junction bases numbered 8, after V lost 2 bases and J lost 4 bases.

This clonotype turned up a few times. J is TRBJ2-5 and V is TRBV4-2; TRBD1 aligns across 7 bases. Germline V gives CDR1 LGHNA, CDR2 YNFKEQ. Trimming at V came to 2 bases and at J to 4 bases, leaving 10 bases not matched to a gene. The CDR3 runs to 16 residues. CDR3 sequence reads: CASSQSYDRAGETQYF. The CDR3 DNA reads as TGTGCCAGCAGCCAAAGTTATGACAGGGCAGGAGAGACCCAGTACTTC.

The V call is TRBV29-1, the J call TRBJ2-7; D gene uncertain. The V and J ends lost 7 bases and 5 bases respectively, with 9 bases between them. The CDR3 consists of 10 residues. Per the germline V gene, CDR1 is SQVTM and CDR2 is ANQGSEA. The CDR3 DNA reads as TGCAGCGCCATCGGCCACGAGCAGTACTTC. Encoded protein: CSAIGHEQYF.

This clonotype was seen more than once but under ten times. The chain has TRBV6-5 and TRBJ2-1; 7 bases are shared with TRBD2. This CDR3 comprises 15 residues. V lost 6 bases and J lost 2; bases outside the gene matches: 7. Germline assignment: CDR1 MNHEY and CDR2 SVGAGI. The DNA for the CDR3 is TGTGCCAGCAGCTCCGGGACTAACACCTACAATGAGCAGTTCTTC. Its translation is CASSSGTNTYNEQFF.

This clonotype has only a few counts. This chain connects TRBV7-9 to TRBJ2-1; possibly TRBD2 for D (6 bases). Germline values: CDR1 SEHNR, CDR2 FQNEAQ (reference sequence). Trimming took 4 bases from V and 5 from J, leaving 12 bases between them. The CDR3 contains 14 residues. The CDR3 loop reads CASSSGSPHNEQFF. The DNA of the CDR3 is TGTGCCAGCAGCTCCGGGAGCCCGCACAATGAGCAGTTCTTC.

CDR3 coding DNA: TGCAGTGCAGGTGCAGGGGTTAATGAAAAACTGTTTTTT. The encoded protein is CSAGAGVNEKLFF. This chain connects TRBV20-1 to TRBJ1-4; D is perhaps TRBD1 (6 bases). V lost 6 bases, J lost 4 bases, and 12 bases lay in between. Germline-derived CDR1 and CDR2 are DFQATT and SNEGSKA (reference sequence). The CDR3 totals 13 residues.

This clonotype was counted ten times or more. The chain joins TRBV10-3 to TRBJ2-2, with TRBD2 matching over 9 bases. The junction had 0 bases not matched to a gene; V was cut back by 11 bases and J by 2 bases. The CDR3 loop spans 12 amino acids. CDR1 and CDR2 (germline): ENHRY, SYGVKD. Written as DNA, the CDR3 is TGTGCCGGGACTAGCAACACCGGGGAGCTGTTTTTT. The encoded protein is CAGTSNTGELFF.

This clonotype appeared a few times. The chain carries TRBV27 and TRBJ1-1; D not certain. With 5 bases removed from V and 3 bases from J, the gap between germline ends came to 19 bases. The CDR3 contains 16 residues. Germline lookup yields CDR1 MNHEY and CDR2 SMNVEV (reference sequence). This CDR3 reads CASSPRTPQSDTEAFF. Written as DNA, the CDR3 is TGTGCCAGCAGTCCACGGACCCCTCAATCGGACACTGAAGCTTTCTTT.

The chain carries TRBV30 and TRBJ1-1; D may be TRBD1 (5 bases). The germline V and J ends were trimmed by 2 bases and 5 bases, with 15 bases remaining between them. Germline CDR1 reads GTSNPN; CDR2 reads SVGIG (reference sequence). CDR3 size: 14 residues. The CDR3 loop reads CAWSQYRTRTEAFF. CDR3 DNA: TGTGCCTGGAGTCAATACAGGACGCGGACTGAAGCTTTCTTT. The variable domain in full, with the rest retrieved from reference TRBV30 and TRBJ1-1, is SQTIHQWPATLVQPVGSPLSLECTVEGTSNPNLYWYRQAAGRGLQLLFYSVGIGQISSEVPQNLSASRPQDRQFILSSKKLLLSDSGFYLCAWSQYRTRTEAFFGQGTRLTVV.

The chain is built from TRBV30 and TRBJ2-6; a weak D match, TRBD2 (5 bases). Germline loops: CDR1 GTSNPN, CDR2 SVGIG (reference sequence). With 3 bases removed from V and 2 bases from J, the gap between germline ends came to 14 bases. The CDR3 runs 16 residues. Here the CDR3 DNA reads TGTGCCTGGAGGCCGGGGTTTTCGGCTGGGGCCAACGTCCTGACTTTC. Protein product: CAWRPGFSAGANVLTF.

The rearrangement links TRBV10-3 to TRBJ1-2, with a tentative D call TRBD1 (6 bases). Trimming pared 11 bases from V and 3 bases from J, leaving 16 bases between. Germline lookup yields CDR1 ENHRY and CDR2 SYGVKD. The CDR3 is made up of 13 amino acids. The CDR3 coding sequence is TGTGCCGCATCCCGGGGACAAGACTATGGCTACACCTTC. This codes for CAASRGQDYGYTF.

Many counts were recorded for this clonotype. The V call is TRBV7-9, the J call TRBJ1-1; D uncertain. V was clipped by 3 bases and J by 7 bases, with 6 bases between them. Per the germline V gene, CDR1 is SEHNR and CDR2 is FQNEAQ (reference sequence). The CDR3 runs 11 residues. CDR3 sequence: CASSFSDEAFF. The CDR3 DNA follows: TGTGCCAGCAGCTTTTCCGATGAAGCTTTCTTT.